The source of this T cell receptor (beta chain) is a study of cytomegalovirus exposure and HLA in healthy donors. This CDR3 comprises 17 residues. The ends lost 5 bases at V and 5 bases at J; junction bases unmatched: 17. Germline V lookup: CDR1 MDHEN, CDR2 SYDVKM. This clone was found a few times. Its target is unknown. The PCR used 60 Vbeta and 13 Jbeta primers. The repertoire was sequenced with immunoSEQ multiplex PCR; TCRdb's copy has only in-frame clones and lacks some. The data contain 60,000 to 75,000 clones, approximately 60% of them seen just once; the ten biggest clones take up roughly 3%. Points from the study as a whole: Per a prior analysis, the majority of TCR beta V segments were productive roughly 87% or roughly 30% of the time.

This chain joins TRBV28 and TRBJ2-7; TRBD2 matches at 8 bases. The material sequenced was PBMCs. The receptor was derived from a woman aged 45 to 65 in good health and CMV-seronegative. Written as DNA, the CDR3 is TGTGCCAGCAGTGCCCCCCGGGGACTAGGAACTTTGAACGAGCAGTACTTC. Translating gives CASSAPRGLGTLNEQYF. The full variable domain, completed using reference TRBV28 and TRBJ2-7, is DVKVTQSSRYLVKRTGEKVFLECVQDMDHENMFWYRQDPGLGLRLIYFSYDVKMKEKGDIPEGYSVSREKKERFSLILESASTNQTSMYLCASSAPRGLGTLNEQYFGPGTRLTVT.